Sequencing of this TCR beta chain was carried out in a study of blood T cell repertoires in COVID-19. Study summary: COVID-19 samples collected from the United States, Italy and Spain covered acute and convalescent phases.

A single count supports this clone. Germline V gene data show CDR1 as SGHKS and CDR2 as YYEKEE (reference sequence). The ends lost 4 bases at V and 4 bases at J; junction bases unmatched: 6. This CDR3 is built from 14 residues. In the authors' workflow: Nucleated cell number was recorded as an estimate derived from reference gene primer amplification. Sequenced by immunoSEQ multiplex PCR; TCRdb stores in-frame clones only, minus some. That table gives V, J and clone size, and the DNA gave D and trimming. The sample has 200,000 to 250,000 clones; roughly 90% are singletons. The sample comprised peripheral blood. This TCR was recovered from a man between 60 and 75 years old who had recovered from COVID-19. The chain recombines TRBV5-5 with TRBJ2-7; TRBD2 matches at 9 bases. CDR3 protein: CASSRGRGSYEQYF. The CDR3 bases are TGTGCCAGCAGCCGCGGGAGGGGCTCATACGAGCAGTACTTC.